This TCR beta chain was captured in a study of vaccination and CD4 T cells after COVID-19. Turning to the study itself: Convalescent participants consisted of six males and four females, two being Hispanic. Study-level results: Spike mono-reactivity was found in 304 of 307 vaccine-specific clones from convalescent patients.

On this clonotype itself: No antigen is known for it.

This CDR3 comprises 16 residues. The germline V and J ends were trimmed by 6 bases and 6 bases, with 21 bases remaining between them. In germline, CDR1 is MDHEN, CDR2 SYDVKM. Treatment specified: roughly ten-day PBMC culture with coronavirus spike peptide pools or control peptides (ViraFEST assay). The study sequenced cultured CD4+ T cell DNA using the Oncomine TCR Beta short-read assay. TCRdb re-called the PCR reads through MiXCR, storing one row per CDR3 protein. The sample records some 20,000 distinct CDR3 sequences, around 29% being singletons. This TCR was sampled from a human donor with COVID-19. The V gene is TRBV28, the J gene TRBJ1-5; perhaps TRBD1 as D (6 bases). The sample comprised cultured CD4+ T cells from blood. In nucleotides, the CDR3 is TGTGCCAGCAGGCTTGAGGGGGGGAGGCAGGGTCAGCCCCAGCATTTT. Its protein product is CASRLEGGRQGQPQHF. Full variable domain (missing parts from reference TRBV28 and TRBJ1-5): DVKVTQSSRYLVKRTGEKVFLECVQDMDHENMFWYRQDPGLGLRLIYFSYDVKMKEKGDIPEGYSVSREKKERFSLILESASTNQTSMYLCASRLEGGRQGQPQHFGDGTRLSIL.